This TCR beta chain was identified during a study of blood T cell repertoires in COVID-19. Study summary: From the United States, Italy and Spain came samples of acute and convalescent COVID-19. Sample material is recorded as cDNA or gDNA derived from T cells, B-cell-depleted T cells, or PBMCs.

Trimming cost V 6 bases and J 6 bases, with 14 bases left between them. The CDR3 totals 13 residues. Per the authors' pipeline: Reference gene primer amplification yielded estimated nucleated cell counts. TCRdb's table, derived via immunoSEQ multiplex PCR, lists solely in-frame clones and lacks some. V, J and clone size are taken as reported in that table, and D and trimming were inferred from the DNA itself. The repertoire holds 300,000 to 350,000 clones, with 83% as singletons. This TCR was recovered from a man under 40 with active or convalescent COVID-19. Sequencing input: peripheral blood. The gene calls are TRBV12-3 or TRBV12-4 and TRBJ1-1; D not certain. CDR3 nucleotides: TGTGCCAGCAGCGCTCGGGAAGGCGCTGAAGCTTTCTTT. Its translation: CASSAREGAEAFF.